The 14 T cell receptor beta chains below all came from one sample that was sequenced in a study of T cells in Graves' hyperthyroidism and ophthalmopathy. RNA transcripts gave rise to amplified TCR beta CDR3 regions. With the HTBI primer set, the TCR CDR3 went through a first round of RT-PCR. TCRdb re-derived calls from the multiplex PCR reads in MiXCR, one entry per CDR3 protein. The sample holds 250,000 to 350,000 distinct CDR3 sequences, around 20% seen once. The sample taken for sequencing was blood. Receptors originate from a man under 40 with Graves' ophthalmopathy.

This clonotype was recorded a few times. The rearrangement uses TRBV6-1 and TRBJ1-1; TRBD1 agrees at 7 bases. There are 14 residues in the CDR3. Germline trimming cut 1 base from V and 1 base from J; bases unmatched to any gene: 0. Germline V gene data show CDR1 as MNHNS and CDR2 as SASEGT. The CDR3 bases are TGTGCCAGCAGTGAAGGGACAGGGAACACTGAAGCTTTCTTT. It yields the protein CASSEGTGNTEAFF.

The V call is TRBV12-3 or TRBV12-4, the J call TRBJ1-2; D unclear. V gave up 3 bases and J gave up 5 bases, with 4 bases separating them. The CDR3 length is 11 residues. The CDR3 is CASSFAYGYTF. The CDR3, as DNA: TGTGCCAGCAGTTTTGCTTATGGCTACACCTTC.

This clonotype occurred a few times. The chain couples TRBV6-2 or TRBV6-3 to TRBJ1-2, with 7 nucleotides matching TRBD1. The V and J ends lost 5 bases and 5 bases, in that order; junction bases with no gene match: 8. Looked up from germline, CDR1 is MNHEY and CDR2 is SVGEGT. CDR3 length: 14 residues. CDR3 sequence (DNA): TGTGCCAGCAGTCAGGCGGGACAGAGTTATGGCTACACCTTC. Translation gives CASSQAGQSYGYTF.

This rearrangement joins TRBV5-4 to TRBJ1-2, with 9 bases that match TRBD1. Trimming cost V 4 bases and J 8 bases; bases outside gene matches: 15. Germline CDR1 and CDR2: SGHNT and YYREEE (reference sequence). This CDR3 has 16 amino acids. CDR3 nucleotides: TGTGCCAGCAGCATACCGGGACAGGGCTCCCGTCGAGGCTACACCTTC. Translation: CASSIPGQGSRRGYTF.

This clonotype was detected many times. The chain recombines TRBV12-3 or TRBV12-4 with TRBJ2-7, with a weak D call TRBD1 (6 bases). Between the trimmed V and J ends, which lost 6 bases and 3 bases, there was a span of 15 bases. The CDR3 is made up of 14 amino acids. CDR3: CASSDRTPRYEQYF. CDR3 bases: TGTGCCAGCAGCGACAGGACACCCCGCTACGAGCAGTACTTC.

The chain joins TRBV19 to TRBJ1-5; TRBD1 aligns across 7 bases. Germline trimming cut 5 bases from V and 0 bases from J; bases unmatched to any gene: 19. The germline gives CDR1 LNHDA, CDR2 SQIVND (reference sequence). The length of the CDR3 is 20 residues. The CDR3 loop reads CASSPPPIQGRGYSNQPQHF. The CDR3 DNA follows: TGTGCCAGTAGTCCCCCCCCAATACAGGGGAGGGGCTATAGCAATCAGCCCCAGCATTTT.

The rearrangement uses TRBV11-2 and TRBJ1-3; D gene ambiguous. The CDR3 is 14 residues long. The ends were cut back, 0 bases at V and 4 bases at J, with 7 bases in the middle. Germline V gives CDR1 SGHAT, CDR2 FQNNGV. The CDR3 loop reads CASSLDLRGNTIYF. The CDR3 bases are TGTGCCAGCAGCTTAGATTTGCGAGGAAACACCATATATTTT.

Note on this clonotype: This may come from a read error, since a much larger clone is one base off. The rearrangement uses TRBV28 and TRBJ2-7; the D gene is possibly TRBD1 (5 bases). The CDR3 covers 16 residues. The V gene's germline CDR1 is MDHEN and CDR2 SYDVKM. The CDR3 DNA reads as TGTGCCAGCAGTGACGAGACAGCTTCAAGATCCTACAAGCAGTACTTC. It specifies CASSDETASRSYKQYF.

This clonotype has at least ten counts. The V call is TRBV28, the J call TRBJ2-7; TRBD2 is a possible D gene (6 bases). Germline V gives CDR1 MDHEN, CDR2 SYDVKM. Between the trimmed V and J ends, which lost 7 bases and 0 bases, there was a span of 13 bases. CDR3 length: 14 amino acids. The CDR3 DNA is TGTGCCAGCAATTCCCCCGGGGGCTCCTACGAGCAGTACTTC. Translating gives CASNSPGGSYEQYF. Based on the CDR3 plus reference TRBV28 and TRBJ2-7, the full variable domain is DVKVTQSSRYLVKRTGEKVFLECVQDMDHENMFWYRQDPGLGLRLIYFSYDVKMKEKGDIPEGYSVSREKKERFSLILESASTNQTSMYLCASNSPGGSYEQYFGPGTRLTVT.

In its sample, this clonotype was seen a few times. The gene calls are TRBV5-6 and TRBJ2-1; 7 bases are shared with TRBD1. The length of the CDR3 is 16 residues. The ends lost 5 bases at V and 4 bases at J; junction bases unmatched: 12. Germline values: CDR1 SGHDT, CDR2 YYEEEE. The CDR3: CASSWWGQTIYNEQFF. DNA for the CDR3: TGTGCCAGCAGTTGGTGGGGACAGACTATATACAATGAGCAGTTCTTC.

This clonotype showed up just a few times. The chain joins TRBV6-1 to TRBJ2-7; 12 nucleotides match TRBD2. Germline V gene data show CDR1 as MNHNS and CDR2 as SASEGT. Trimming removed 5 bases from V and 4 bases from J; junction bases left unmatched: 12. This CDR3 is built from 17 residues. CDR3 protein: CASSFRLAGDPPYEQYF. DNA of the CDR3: TGTGCCAGCAGTTTCCGACTAGCGGGAGACCCGCCGTACGAGCAGTACTTC.

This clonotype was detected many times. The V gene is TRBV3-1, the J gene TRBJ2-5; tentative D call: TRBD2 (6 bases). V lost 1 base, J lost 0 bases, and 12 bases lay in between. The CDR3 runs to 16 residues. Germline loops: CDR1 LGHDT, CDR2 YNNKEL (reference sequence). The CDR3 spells CASSQGRTINQETQYF. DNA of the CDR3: TGTGCCAGCAGCCAAGGGAGGACTATTAACCAAGAGACCCAGTACTTC.

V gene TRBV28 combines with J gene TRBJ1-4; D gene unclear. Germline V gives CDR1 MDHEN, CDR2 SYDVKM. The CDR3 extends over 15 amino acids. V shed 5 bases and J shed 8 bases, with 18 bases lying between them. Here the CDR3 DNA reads TGTGCCAGCAGTGAGAGGGTAGCATCTGGGGAAAAACTGTTTTTT. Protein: CASSERVASGEKLFF.

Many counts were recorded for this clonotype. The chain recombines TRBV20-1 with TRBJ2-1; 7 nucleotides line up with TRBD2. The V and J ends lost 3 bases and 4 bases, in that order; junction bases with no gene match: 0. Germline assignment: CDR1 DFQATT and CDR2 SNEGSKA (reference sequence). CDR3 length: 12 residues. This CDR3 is CSARRGYNEQFF. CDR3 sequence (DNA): TGCAGTGCTAGGCGGGGGTACAATGAGCAGTTCTTC.